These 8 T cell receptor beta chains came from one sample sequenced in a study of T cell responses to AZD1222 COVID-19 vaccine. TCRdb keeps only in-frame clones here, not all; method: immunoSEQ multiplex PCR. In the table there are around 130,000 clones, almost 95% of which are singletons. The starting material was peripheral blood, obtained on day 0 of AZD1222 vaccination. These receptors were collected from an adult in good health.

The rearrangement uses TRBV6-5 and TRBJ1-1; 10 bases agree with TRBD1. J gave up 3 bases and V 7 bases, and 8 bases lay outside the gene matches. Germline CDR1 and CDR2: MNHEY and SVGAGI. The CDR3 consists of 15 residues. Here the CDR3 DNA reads TGTGCCAGCACCCTGGGACAGGGGATGGACACTGAAGCTTTCTTT. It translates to CASTLGQGMDTEAFF.

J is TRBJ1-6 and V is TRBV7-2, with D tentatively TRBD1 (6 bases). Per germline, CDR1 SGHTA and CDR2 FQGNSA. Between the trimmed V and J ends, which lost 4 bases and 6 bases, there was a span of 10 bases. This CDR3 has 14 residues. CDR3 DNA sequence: TGTGCCAGCAGCTCCGGACAGATTAATTCACCCCTCCACTTT. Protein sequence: CASSSGQINSPLHF.

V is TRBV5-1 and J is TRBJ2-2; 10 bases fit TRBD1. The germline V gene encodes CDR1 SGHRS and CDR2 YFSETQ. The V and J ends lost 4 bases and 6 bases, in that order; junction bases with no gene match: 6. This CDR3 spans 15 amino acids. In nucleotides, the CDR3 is TGCGCCAGCAGCACCGGACAGGGGGTAGCCGGGGAGCTGTTTTTT. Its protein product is CASSTGQGVAGELFF.

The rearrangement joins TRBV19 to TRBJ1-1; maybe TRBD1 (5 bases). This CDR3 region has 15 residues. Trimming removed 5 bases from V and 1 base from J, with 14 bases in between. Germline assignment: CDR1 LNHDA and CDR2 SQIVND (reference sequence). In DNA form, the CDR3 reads TGTGCCAGTAGTCTTTCGGGCAGGGCGAACACTGAAGCTTTCTTT. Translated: CASSLSGRANTEAFF.

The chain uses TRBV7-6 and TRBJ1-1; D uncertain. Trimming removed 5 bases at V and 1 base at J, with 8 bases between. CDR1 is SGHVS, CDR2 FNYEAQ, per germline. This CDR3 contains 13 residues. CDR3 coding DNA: TGTGCCAGCAGCGGTTACAAGAACACTGAAGCTTTCTTT. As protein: CASSGYKNTEAFF. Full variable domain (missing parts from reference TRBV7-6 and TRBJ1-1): GAGVSQSPRYKVTKRGQDVALRCDPISGHVSLYWYRQALGQGPEFLTYFNYEAQQDKSGLPNDRFSAERPEGSISTLTIQRTEQRDSAMYRCASSGYKNTEAFFGQGTRLTVV.

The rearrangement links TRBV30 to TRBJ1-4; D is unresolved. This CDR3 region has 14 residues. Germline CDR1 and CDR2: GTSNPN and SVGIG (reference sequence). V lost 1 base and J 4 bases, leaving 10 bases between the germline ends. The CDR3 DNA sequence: TGTGCCTGGAGTGGCCGGGCGAATAATGAAAAACTGTTTTTT. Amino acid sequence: CAWSGRANNEKLFF.

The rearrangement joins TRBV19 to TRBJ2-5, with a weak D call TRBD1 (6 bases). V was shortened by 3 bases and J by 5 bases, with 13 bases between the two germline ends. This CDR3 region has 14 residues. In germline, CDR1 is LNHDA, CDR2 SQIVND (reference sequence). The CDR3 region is CASSIRAGDETQYF. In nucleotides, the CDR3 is TGTGCCAGTAGTATCCGGGCAGGGGATGAGACCCAGTACTTC.

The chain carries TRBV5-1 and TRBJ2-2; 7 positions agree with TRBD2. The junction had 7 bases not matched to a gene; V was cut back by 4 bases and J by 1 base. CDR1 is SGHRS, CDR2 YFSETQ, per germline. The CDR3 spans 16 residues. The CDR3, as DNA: TGCGCCAGCAGCGTTACAGGACTAGGGAACACCGGGGAGCTGTTTTTT. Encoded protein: CASSVTGLGNTGELFF.